The present T cell receptor beta chain was sequenced within a study of cytomegalovirus exposure and HLA in healthy donors. This CDR3 spans 10 amino acids. The germline CDR1 and CDR2 sequences are SQVTM and ANQGSEA. V was clipped by 6 bases and J by 8 bases, with 8 bases between them. The PCR made use of 60 Vbeta and 13 Jbeta primers. Using immunoSEQ multiplex PCR, the repertoire was profiled, and TCRdb retains in-frame clones only, with some absent. The table includes about 110,000 clones, about 71% detected once. The sequence was collected from a boy younger than 18 in good health and CMV-seronegative. The sample comprised PBMCs. The genes are TRBV29-1 and TRBJ2-1; no reliable D call. The CDR3 region is CSVGFDEQFF. In DNA form, the CDR3 reads TGCAGCGTCGGGTTCGATGAGCAGTTCTTC.